This TCR beta chain came from a study of PD-L1 blockade in urothelial cancer. Across the study: Earlier, patients had received 0 to 3 chemotherapy regimens. Blood analysis occurred 3 weeks (second dose) and 6 weeks after treatment start.

The table came from immunoSEQ multiplex PCR; TCRdb's copy has only in-frame clones and leaves some out. The sample shows tens of thousands of clones, roughly 80% of them seen only once. There are 13 residues in the CDR3. V was clipped by 5 bases and J by 5 bases; unmatched bases: 6. Germline CDR1 reads SGHDT; CDR2 reads YYEEEE. The time point was: pretreatment peripheral blood. There were between 1 and 8 samples from each patient, taken pretreatment and on-treatment. The rearrangement uses TRBV5-6 and TRBJ1-1, with 7 bases aligning to TRBD1. This clonotype was obtained from a man in his fifties or sixties with urothelial cancer. This specimen was PBMCs, taken around atezolizumab (anti-PD-L1) treatment. The CDR3 sequence: CASRTQGRTEAFF. CDR3 in DNA: TGTGCCAGCAGGACACAGGGGAGGACTGAAGCTTTCTTT.